The rows below give T cell receptor beta chains drawn from one sample of a study of vaccination effects on CD4 cells after COVID-19. No antigen is known for these receptors. Only in-frame clones appear in the TCRdb table, and some are missing; sequencing was by immunoSEQ multiplex PCR. The sample shows tens of thousands of clones, just under 75% of them seen only once. The source was CD4+ T cells from PBMCs cultured with HCoV-229E spike peptides, collected after COVID-19 vaccination. The receptors originated from a human donor who received a COVID-19 vaccine. The CDR3 runs from the conserved cysteine through the conserved F or W. Fields, in order: V gene, CDR3 length, CDR3 protein.

v_gene: TRBV4-1; len: 18; CDR3aa: CASSQPVAGVKGWETQYF
v_gene: TRBV3-1/TRBV3-2; len: 14; CDR3aa: CASSRATGGSEAFF
v_gene: TRBV9; len: 13; CDR3aa: CASTLSGGNEQFF
v_gene: TRBV11-3; len: 16; CDR3aa: CASSSPTGYSNQPQHF
v_gene: TRBV7-8; len: 13; CDR3aa: CASSPEVTGELFF
v_gene: TRBV23-1; len: 17; CDR3aa: CASSQSPGGPLGEKLFF
v_gene: TRBV5-5; len: 14; CDR3aa: CASSLILSTGELFF
v_gene: TRBV19; len: 15; CDR3aa: CASSPLEGLNTEAFF
v_gene: TRBV12-5; len: 14; CDR3aa: CASGPGRGTETQYF
v_gene: TRBV29-1; len: 14; CDR3aa: CSVGEWGRDQPQHF
v_gene: TRBV24-1; len: 19; CDR3aa: CATSDPDRQPHFSGNTIYF
v_gene: TRBV10-2; len: 13; CDR3aa: CASASGGASEQFF
v_gene: TRBV27; len: 13; CDR3aa: CASSLRRGTEAFF
v_gene: TRBV2; len: 13; CDR3aa: CASRAGLGETQYF
v_gene: TRBV5-1; len: 15; CDR3aa: CASSNAQGKGNTIYF
v_gene: TRBV29-1; len: 15; CDR3aa: CSVERVWGGTDTQYF
v_gene: TRBV7-9; len: 14; CDR3aa: CASILDRGSAEAFF
v_gene: TRBV2; len: 15; CDR3aa: CASRRDTGGYTEAFF
v_gene: TRBV27; len: 13; CDR3aa: CASSRTVAQPQHF
v_gene: TRBV19; len: 11; CDR3aa: CASSIRMRQFF
v_gene: TRBV6-5; len: 14; CDR3aa: CASRDRGLNTEAFF
v_gene: TRBV7-6; len: 15; CDR3aa: CASSLGQSGNQPQHF
v_gene: TRBV30; len: 11; CDR3aa: CAWAELYEQYF
v_gene: TRBV18; len: 15; CDR3aa: CASSPGSPQIYEQYF
v_gene: TRBV6-5; len: 14; CDR3aa: CASSATSGIDTQYF
v_gene: TRBV19; len: 13; CDR3aa: CASSRGTTYEQYF
v_gene: TRBV6-5; len: 15; CDR3aa: CASSSGGAGADTQYF
v_gene: TRBV19; len: 15; CDR3aa: CASKPGQLNTGELFF
v_gene: TRBV5-1; len: 14; CDR3aa: CASSLDRGPYEQYF
v_gene: TRBV11-2; len: 16; CDR3aa: CASSPILAGDDNEQFF
v_gene: TRBV3-1/TRBV3-2; len: 12; CDR3aa: CASSQGQGQLFF
v_gene: TRBV5-6; len: 13; CDR3aa: CASSRGFGYGYTF
v_gene: TRBV27; len: 13; CDR3aa: CASRGTARYEQYF
v_gene: TRBV5-1; len: 13; CDR3aa: CASSFPGQETQYF
v_gene: TRBV3-1/TRBV3-2; len: 18; CDR3aa: CASSQVPSGTSGQETQYF